Listed below are T cell receptor beta chains from one sample, sequenced in a study of T cell responses to AZD1222 COVID-19 vaccine. TCRdb's copy holds only in-frame clones and misses some; the assay was immunoSEQ multiplex PCR. The sample holds 100,000 to 150,000 clones; roughly 90% are singletons and the top ten take about 4.7%. Material: peripheral blood, obtained on day 0 of AZD1222 vaccination. The receptors shown here come from an adult in good health. CDR3s include the opening cysteine and the closing phenylalanine or tryptophan. Size is omitted from some rows. Given values are once, few, many or a class for expanded clones.

j_call clone_size v_call cdr3_length cdr3_aa
TRBJ2-6 . TRBV18 15 CASSPTGSGANVLTF
TRBJ1-1 . TRBV11-1 13 CASSFDEQEKAFF
TRBJ1-3 few TRBV11-2 16 CASSLDRIVRGNTIYF
TRBJ1-1 . TRBV6-5 13 CASSRTFGAEAFF
TRBJ1-4 . TRBV4-2 15 CASSHSGGPNEKLFF
TRBJ2-3 . TRBV10-3 16 CATDRDGLASTDTQYF
TRBJ1-2 . TRBV7-6 16 CASSSDRAPLNYGYTF
TRBJ2-1 . TRBV13 13 CASTLALNNEQFF
TRBJ1-1 few TRBV4-1 14 CASSQTWPGGTAFF
TRBJ1-1 . TRBV3-1/TRBV3-2 13 CASSQVTQGEAFF
TRBJ2-1 . TRBV24-1 13 CATTPAGGNEQFF
TRBJ2-2 . TRBV7-2 14 CASSPQGANGELFF
TRBJ2-7 . TRBV18 14 CASSSTQPTYEQYF
TRBJ2-7 . TRBV7-9 15 CASSSTRQVSYEQYF
TRBJ1-1 few TRBV7-9 16 CASSVPGQGRNTEAFF
TRBJ1-5 . TRBV24-1 12 CATSDWGKPQHF
TRBJ1-2 . TRBV4-3 14 CASSQPSGNYGYTF
TRBJ2-7 . TRBV5-6 15 CASSLAGGASYEQYF
TRBJ1-2 . TRBV4-3 13 CASSSPGSYGYTF